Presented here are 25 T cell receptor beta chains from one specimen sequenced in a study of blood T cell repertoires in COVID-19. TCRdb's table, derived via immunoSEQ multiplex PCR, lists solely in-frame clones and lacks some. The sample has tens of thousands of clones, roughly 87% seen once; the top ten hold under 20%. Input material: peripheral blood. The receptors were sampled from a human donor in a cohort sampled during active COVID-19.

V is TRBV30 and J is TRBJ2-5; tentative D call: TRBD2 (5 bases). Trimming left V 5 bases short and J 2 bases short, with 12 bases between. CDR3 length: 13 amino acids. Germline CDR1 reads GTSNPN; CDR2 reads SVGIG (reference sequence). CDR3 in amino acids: CAWAGPGQETQYF. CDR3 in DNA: TGTGCCTGGGCGGGCCCCGGACAAGAGACCCAGTACTTC.

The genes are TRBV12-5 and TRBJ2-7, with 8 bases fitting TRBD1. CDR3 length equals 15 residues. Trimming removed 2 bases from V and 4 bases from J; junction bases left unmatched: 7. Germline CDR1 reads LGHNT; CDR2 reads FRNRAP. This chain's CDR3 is CASGLWDRRIYEQYF. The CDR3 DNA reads TGTGCTAGTGGTTTGTGGGACAGGAGAATATACGAGCAGTACTTC.

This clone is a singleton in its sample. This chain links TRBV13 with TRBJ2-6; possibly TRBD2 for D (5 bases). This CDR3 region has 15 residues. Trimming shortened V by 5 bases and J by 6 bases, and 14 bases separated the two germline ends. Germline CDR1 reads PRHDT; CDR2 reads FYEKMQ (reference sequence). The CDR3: CASSSGGTVANVLTF. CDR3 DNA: TGTGCCAGCAGCAGCGGAGGCACGGTGGCCAACGTCCTGACTTTC.

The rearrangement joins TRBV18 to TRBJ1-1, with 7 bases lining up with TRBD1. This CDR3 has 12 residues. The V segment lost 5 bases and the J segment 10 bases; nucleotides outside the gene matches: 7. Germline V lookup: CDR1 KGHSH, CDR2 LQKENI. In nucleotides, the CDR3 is TGTGCCAGCTCATCTACAGGGGACCTAGCTTTCTTT. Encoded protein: CASSSTGDLAFF.

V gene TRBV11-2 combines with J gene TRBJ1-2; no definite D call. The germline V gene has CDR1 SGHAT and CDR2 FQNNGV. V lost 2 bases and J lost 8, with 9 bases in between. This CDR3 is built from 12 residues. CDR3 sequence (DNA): TGTGCCAGCAGCTTACCCCTTTCCGGCTACACCTTC. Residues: CASSLPLSGYTF.

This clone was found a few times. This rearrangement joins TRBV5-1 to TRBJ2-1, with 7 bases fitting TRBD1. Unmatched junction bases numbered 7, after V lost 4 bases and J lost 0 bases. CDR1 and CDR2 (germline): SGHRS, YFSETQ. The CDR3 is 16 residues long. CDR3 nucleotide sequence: TGCGCCAGCAGCATTACGACAGGGAGCTCCTACAATGAGCAGTTCTTC. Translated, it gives CASSITTGSSYNEQFF.

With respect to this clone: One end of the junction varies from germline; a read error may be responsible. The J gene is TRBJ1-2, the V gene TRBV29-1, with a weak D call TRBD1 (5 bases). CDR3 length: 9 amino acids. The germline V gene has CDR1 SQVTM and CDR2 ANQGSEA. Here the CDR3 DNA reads TGCAGCGTTAATGACAGCCCCAACTTC. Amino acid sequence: CSVNDSPNF.

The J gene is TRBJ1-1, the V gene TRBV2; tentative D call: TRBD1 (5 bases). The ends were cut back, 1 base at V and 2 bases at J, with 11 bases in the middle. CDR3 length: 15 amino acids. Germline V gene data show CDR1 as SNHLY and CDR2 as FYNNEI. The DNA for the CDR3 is TGTGCCAGCAGTGAAGTAATAGGGGATAACACTGAAGCTTTCTTT. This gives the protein CASSEVIGDNTEAFF. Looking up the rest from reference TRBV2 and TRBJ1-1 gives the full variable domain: EPEVTQTPSHQVTQMGQEVILRCVPISNHLYFYWYRQILGQKVEFLVSFYNNEISEKSEIFDDQFSVERPDGSNFTLKIRSTKLEDSAMYFCASSEVIGDNTEAFFGQGTRLTVV.

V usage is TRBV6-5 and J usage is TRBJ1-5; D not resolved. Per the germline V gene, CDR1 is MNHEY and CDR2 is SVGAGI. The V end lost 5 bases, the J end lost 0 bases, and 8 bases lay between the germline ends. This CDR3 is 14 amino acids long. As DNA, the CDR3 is TGTGCCAGCAGTCTAGATTATAGCAATCAGCCCCAGCATTTT. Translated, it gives CASSLDYSNQPQHF.

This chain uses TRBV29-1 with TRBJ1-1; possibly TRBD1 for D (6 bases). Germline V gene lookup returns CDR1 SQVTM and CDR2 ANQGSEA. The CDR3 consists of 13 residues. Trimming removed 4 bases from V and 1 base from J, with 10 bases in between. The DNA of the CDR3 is TGCAGCGTTGTAGAGGGACAGAACACTGAAGCTTTCTTT. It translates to CSVVEGQNTEAFF. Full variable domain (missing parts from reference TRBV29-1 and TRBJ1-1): SAVISQKPSRDICQRGTSLTIQCQVDSQVTMMFWYRQQPGQSLTLIATANQGSEATYESGFVIDKFPISRPNLTFSTLTVSNMSPEDSSIYLCSVVEGQNTEAFFGQGTRLTVV.

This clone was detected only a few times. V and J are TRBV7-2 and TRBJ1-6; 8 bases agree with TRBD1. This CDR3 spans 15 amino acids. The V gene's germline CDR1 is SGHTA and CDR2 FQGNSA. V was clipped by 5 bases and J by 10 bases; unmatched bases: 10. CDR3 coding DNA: TGTGCCAGCAGCCAGGGACAGGCGTGGAGATCACCCCTCCACTTT. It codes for CASSQGQAWRSPLHF. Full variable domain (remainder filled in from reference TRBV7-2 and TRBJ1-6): GAGVSQSPSNKVTEKGKDVELRCDPISGHTALYWYRQSLGQGLEFLIYFQGNSAPDKSGLPSDRFSAERTGGSVSTLTIQRTQQEDSAVYLCASSQGQAWRSPLHFGNGTRLTVT.

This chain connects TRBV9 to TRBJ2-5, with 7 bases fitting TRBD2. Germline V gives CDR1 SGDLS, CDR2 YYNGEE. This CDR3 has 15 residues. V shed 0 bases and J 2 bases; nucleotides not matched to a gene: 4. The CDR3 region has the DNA TGTGCCAGCAGCGTAGCTGTGGGGGGGCAAGAGACCCAGTACTTC. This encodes CASSVAVGGQETQYF.

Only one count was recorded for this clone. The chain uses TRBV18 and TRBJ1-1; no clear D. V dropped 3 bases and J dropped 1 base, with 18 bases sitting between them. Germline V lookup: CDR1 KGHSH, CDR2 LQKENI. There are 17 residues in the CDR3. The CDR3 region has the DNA TGTGCCAGCTCACCTAGAGGCAGAAACATTAGGAACACTGAAGCTTTCTTT. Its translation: CASSPRGRNIRNTEAFF. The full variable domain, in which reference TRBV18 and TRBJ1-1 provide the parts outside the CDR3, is NAGVMQNPRHLVRRRGQEARLRCSPMKGHSHVYWYRQLPEEGLKFMVYLQKENIIDESGMPKERFSAEFPKEGPSILRIQQVVRGDSAAYFCASSPRGRNIRNTEAFFGQGTRLTVV.

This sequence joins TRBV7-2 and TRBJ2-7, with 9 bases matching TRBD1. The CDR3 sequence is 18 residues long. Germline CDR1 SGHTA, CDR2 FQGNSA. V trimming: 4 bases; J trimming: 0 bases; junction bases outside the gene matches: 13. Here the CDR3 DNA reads TGTGCCAGCAGCTCGCGCCGGACAGGGGCCGTCAGCTCCTACGAGCAGTACTTC. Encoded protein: CASSSRRTGAVSSYEQYF.

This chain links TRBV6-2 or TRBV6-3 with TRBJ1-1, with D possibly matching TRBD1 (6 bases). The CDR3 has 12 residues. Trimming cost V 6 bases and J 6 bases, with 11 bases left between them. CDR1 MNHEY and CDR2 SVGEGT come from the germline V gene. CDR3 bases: TGTGCCAGCAGCAGAGGGGGGGCTGAAGCTTTCTTT. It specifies CASSRGGAEAFF.

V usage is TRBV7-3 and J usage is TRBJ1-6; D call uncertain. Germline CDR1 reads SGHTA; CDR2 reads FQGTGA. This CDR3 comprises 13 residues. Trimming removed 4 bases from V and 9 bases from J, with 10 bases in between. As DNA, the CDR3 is TGTGCCAGCAGCTGGAGTCCGGGTTCACCCCTCCACTTT. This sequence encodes CASSWSPGSPLHF.

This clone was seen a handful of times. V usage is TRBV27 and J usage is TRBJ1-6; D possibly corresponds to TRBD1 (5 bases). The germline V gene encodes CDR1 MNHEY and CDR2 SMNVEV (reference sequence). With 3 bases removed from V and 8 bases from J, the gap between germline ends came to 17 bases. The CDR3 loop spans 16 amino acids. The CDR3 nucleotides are TGTGCCAGCAGTTTCTTTTCGCGGGGCAGTTATTCACCCCTCCACTTT. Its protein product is CASSFFSRGSYSPLHF.

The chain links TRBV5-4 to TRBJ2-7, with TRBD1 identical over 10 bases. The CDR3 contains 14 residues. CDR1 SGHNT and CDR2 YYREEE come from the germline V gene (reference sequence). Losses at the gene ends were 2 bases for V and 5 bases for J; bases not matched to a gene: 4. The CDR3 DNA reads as TGTGCCAGCAGCTTTAGACAGGGGGCTGACGAGCAGTACTTC. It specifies CASSFRQGADEQYF.

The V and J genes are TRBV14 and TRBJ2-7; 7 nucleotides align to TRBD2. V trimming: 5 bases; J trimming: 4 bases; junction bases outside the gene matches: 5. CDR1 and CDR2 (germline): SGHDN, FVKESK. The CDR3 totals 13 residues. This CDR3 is CASSLELAYEQYF. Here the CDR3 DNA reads TGTGCCAGCAGCTTAGAACTAGCGTACGAGCAGTACTTC.

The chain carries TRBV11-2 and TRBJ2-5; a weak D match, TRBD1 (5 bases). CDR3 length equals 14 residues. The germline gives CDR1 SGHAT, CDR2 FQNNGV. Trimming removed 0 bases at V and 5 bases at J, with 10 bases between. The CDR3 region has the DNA TGTGCCAGCAGCTTAGATCAGGGTTCGGAGACCCAGTACTTC. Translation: CASSLDQGSETQYF.

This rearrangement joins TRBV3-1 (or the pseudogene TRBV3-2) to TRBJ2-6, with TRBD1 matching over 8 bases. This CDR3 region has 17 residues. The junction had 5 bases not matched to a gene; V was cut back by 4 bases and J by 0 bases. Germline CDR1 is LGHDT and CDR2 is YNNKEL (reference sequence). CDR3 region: CASSPRTGLSGANVLTF. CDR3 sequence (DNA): TGTGCCAGCAGCCCCCGGACAGGGCTCTCTGGGGCCAACGTCCTGACTTTC.

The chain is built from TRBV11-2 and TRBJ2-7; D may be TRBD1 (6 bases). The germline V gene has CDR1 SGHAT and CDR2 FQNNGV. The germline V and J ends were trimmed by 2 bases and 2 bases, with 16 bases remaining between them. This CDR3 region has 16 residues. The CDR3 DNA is TGTGCCAGCAGCTTACGTTTTGGGGGCCAAACCTACGAGCAGTACTTC. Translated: CASSLRFGGQTYEQYF.

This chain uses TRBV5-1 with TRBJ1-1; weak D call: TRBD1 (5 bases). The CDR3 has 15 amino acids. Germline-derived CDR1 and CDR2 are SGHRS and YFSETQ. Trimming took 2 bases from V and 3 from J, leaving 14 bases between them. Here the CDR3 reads CASSFGQGLYTEAFF. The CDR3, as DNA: TGCGCCAGCAGCTTTGGTCAGGGATTATACACTGAAGCTTTCTTT. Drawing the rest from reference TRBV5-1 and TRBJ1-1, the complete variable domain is KAGVTQTPRYLIKTRGQQVTLSCSPISGHRSVSWYQQTPGQGLQFLFEYFSETQRNKGNFPGRFSGRQFSNSRSEMNVSTLELGDSALYLCASSFGQGLYTEAFFGQGTRLTVV.

The CDR3: CASSQGRNYGYTF. The CDR3 DNA reads as TGTGCCAGCAGCCAAGGCAGGAACTATGGCTACACCTTC. The V gene is TRBV3-1 (or the pseudogene TRBV3-2), the J gene TRBJ1-2; no definite D call. Looked up from germline, CDR1 is LGHDT and CDR2 is YNNKEL (reference sequence). Trimming left V 1 base short and J 2 bases short, with 5 bases between. The CDR3 consists of 13 residues.

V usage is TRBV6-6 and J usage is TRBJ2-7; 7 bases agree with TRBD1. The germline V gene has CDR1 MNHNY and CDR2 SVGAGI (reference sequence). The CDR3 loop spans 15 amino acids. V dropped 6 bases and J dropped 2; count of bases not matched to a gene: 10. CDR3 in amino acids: CASRSTGTAAYEQYF. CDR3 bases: TGTGCCAGCAGATCCACCGGGACAGCCGCCTACGAGCAGTACTTC.